The following is a TCR beta chain sequence with its context. Its target is unknown. Its ends do not fully match the called genes, so a read error is possible. This PCR relied on a set of 60 Vbeta primers and 13 Jbeta primers. Assay used: immunoSEQ multiplex PCR; TCRdb lists only in-frame clones, some missing. The sample yields more than 140,000 clones, 75% to 80% seen once. These data are taken from a study of cytomegalovirus exposure and HLA in healthy donors. Study conclusions and caveats: Compared with the approximately 680-donor mean, an Asian-associated ancestry cluster reportedly had fewer N-insertions, according to a later analysis.

This receptor was obtained from a male donor in good health and CMV-seronegative. The specimen sequenced was PBMCs.

The DNA for the CDR3 is TGTGCCAGTAGGAAACAGGGGGCGGATTATAGCATTCACTTC. It is translated as CASRKQGADYSIHF. This rearrangement joins TRBV19 to TRBJ2-7, with 9 bases lining up with TRBD1. CDR3 length equals 14 residues. From germline, CDR1 is LNHDA and CDR2 SQIVND (reference sequence).